This TCR beta chain comes out of a study of CD8 T cells in ankylosing spondylitis. Study-level findings and limits: The authors found the disease-linked clones to be CD8+ and relatively rare in peripheral blood.

Comment on this clonotype: Its antigen remains unidentified.

This CDR3 region has 17 residues. Germline loops: CDR1 SGHRS, CDR2 YFSETQ. Trimming cost V 0 bases and J 5 bases, with 17 bases left between them. By quantitative 5'-RACE with molecular barcodes, the TCR beta libraries were made. TCRdb re-derived calls from the 5' RACE reads in MiXCR, one entry per CDR3 protein. Seen here are just under 350,000 distinct CDR3 sequences, roughly 14% observed once, and the top ten hold 0.95% to 1.4%. This sequence joins TRBV5-1 and TRBJ1-4; D gene ambiguous. The sequence was collected from a male donor with ankylosing spondylitis or in good health (not recorded which). The sequenced material came from blood, either unsorted or a sorted T cell fraction (not recorded which). CDR3 region: CASSLASFYGENEKLFF. DNA of the CDR3: TGCGCCAGCAGCTTGGCATCGTTCTACGGTGAAAATGAAAAACTGTTTTTT.